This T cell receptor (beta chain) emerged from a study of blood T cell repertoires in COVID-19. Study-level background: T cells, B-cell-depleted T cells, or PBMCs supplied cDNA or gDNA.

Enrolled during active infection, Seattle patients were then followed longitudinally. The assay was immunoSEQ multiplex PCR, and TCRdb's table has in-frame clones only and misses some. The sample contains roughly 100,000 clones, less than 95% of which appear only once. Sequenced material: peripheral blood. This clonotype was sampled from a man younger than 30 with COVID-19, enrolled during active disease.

Written as DNA, the CDR3 is TGTGCCAGCAGTCTCGTAAACACTGAAGCTTTCTTT. Residues: CASSLVNTEAFF. The chain recombines TRBV28 with TRBJ1-1; unclear D gene. V lost 5 bases, J lost 2 bases, and 6 bases lay in between. This CDR3 has 12 amino acids. The germline CDR1 and CDR2 sequences are MDHEN and SYDVKM. Using reference TRBV28 and TRBJ1-1 for the parts outside the CDR3, the full variable domain is DVKVTQSSRYLVKRTGEKVFLECVQDMDHENMFWYRQDPGLGLRLIYFSYDVKMKEKGDIPEGYSVSREKKERFSLILESASTNQTSMYLCASSLVNTEAFFGQGTRLTVV.